This T cell receptor beta chain was recovered during a study of T cell repertoires in cytomegalovirus infection. At the level of the study: Recently identified HLA-C-restricted CMV epitopes were among the peptides used. Matching HLA type, along with CMV infection, was indicated by public TCR beta signatures.

Whole-study findings and limits: People with CMV and the relevant HLA were identified by cumulative public TCR beta family frequency. Clonotype analysis showed dominance of the ex vivo response by HLA-C-restricted CMV-specific TCR beta clonotypes.

About this clonotype: What it binds is not known.

Via MiXCR, TCRdb re-called the reads, giving one row per CDR3 protein. Altogether roughly 280,000 distinct CDR3 sequences are present, approximately 22% being singletons, with the ten largest covering roughly a fifth. This receptor was identified in a human donor in good health (CMV status not recorded). Some clones in this sample may be carry-over from other donors' samples. The specimen was cultured PBMCs, collected from culture after CMV antigen stimulation.

The CDR3 protein is CSARTGGEQANYGYTF. For the CDR3, the DNA is TGCAGTGCTAGGACCGGGGGGGAGCAAGCTAACTATGGCTACACCTTC. The chain couples TRBV20-1 to TRBJ1-2, with a possible D match to TRBD1 (5 bases). This CDR3 has 16 residues. V lost 3 bases and J lost 0, with 17 bases in between. The V gene's germline CDR1 is DFQATT and CDR2 SNEGSKA (reference sequence).